This T cell receptor beta chain was documented in a study of T cells in Graves' hyperthyroidism and ophthalmopathy. There were TCR beta CDR3 regions amplified from RNA transcripts. The HTBI set primed first-round TCR CDR3 RT-PCR. TCRdb used MiXCR to reprocess the multiplex PCR reads, holding one entry per CDR3 protein. The table lists about 52,000 distinct CDR3 sequences, roughly 50% of them singletons. This clonotype has a single count. The length of the CDR3 is 15 residues. V was cut by 3 bases and J by 3 bases, with 17 bases left in between. Germline-derived CDR1 and CDR2 are DFQATT and SNEGSKA (reference sequence). Diagnostic decisions used clinical symptoms, serum thyroxine and TRAb, thyroid ultrasound and orbital computed tomography.

This TCR derives from a woman in her forties or fifties with Graves' ophthalmopathy. This chain joins TRBV20-1 and TRBJ1-1, with a possible D match to TRBD1 (5 bases). The sequenced sample consisted of blood. CDR3 residues: CSASAPNRRYTEAFF. As DNA, the CDR3 is TGCAGTGCTAGCGCCCCGAACAGGCGCTACACTGAAGCTTTCTTT.